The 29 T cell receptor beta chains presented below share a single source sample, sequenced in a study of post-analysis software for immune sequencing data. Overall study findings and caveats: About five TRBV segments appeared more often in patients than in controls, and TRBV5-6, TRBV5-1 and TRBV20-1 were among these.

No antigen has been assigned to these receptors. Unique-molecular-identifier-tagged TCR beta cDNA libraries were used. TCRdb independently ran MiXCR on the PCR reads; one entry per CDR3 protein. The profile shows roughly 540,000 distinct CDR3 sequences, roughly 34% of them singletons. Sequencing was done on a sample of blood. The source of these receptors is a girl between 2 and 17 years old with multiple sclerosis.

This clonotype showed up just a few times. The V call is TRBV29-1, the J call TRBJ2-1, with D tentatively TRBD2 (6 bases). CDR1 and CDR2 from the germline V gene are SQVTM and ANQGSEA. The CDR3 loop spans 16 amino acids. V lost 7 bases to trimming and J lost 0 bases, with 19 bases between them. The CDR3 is CSAYPGTSLSYNEQFF. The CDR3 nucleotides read TGCAGCGCTTATCCCGGGACTTCACTCTCCTACAATGAGCAGTTCTTC.

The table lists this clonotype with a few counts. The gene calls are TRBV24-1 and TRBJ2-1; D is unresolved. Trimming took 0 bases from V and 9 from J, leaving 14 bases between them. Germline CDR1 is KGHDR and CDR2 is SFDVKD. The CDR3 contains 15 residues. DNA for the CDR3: TGTGCCACCAGTGATTTGCTCGTAGGGTTGAGTGAGCAGTTCTTC. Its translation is CATSDLLVGLSEQFF.

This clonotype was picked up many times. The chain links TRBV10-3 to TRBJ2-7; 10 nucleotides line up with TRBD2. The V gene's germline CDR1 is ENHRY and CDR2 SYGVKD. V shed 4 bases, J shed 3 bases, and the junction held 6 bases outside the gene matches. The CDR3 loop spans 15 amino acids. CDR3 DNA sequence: TGTGCCATCAGTGGGGGTGCTAGCGGGGGCTACGAGCAGTACTTC. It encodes CAISGGASGGYEQYF.

CDR3: CSARDPWTSNQPQHF. Written as DNA, the CDR3 is TGCAGTGCTAGAGATCCCTGGACATCCAATCAGCCCCAGCATTTT. The chain recombines TRBV20-1 with TRBJ1-5; D might be TRBD1 (5 bases). This CDR3 spans 15 amino acids. Deletions cut 0 bases from V and 3 bases from J, with 12 bases between. Germline V lookup: CDR1 DFQATT, CDR2 SNEGSKA (reference sequence).

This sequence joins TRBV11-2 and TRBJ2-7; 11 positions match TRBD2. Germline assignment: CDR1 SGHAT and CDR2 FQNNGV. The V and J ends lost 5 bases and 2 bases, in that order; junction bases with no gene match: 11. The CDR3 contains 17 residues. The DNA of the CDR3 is TGTGCCAGCAGCCTCGGGGCTAGCGGGGGGCTCCCCTACGAGCAGTACTTC. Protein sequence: CASSLGASGGLPYEQYF.

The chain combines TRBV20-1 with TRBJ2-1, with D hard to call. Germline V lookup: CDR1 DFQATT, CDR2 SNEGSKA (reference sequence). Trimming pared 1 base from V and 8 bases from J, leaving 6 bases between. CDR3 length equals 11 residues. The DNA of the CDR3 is TGCAGTGCTAGAGCCCCCGATGAGCAGTTCTTC. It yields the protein CSARAPDEQFF.

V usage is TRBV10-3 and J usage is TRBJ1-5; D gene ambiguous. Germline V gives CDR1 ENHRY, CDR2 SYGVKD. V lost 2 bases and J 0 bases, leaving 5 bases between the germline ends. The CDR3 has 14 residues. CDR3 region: CAISEGYSNQPQHF. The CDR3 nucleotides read TGTGCCATCAGTGAGGGGTATAGCAATCAGCCCCAGCATTTT.

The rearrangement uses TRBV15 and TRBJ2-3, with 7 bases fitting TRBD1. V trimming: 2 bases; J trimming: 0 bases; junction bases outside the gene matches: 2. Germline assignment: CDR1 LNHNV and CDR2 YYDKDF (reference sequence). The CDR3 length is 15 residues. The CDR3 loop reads CATSRSTGSTDTQYF. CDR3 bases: TGTGCCACCAGCAGATCGACAGGGAGCACAGATACGCAGTATTTT.

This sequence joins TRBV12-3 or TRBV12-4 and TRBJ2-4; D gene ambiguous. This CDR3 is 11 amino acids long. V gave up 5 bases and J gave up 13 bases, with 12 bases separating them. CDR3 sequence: CASSVGVGQYF. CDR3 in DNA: TGTGCCAGCAGTGTCGGAGTTGGGCAGTACTTC.

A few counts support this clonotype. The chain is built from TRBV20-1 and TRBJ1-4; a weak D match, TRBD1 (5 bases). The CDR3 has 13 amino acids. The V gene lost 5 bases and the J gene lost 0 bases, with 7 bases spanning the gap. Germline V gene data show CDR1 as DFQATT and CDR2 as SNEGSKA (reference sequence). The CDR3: CSARGPTNEKLFF. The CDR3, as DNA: TGCAGTGCTCGGGGCCCAACTAATGAAAAACTGTTTTTT.

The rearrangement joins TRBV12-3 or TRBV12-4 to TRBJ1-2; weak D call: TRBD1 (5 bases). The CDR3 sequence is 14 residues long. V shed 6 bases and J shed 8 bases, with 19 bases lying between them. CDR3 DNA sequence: TGTGCCAGCAGACTGGGACGGAGGACCTCGGGCTACACCTTC. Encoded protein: CASRLGRRTSGYTF.

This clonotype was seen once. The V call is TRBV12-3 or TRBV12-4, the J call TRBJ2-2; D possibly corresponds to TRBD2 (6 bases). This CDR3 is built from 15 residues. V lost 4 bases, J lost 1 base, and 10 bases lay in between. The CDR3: CASSSEGRNTGELFF. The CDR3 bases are TGTGCCAGCAGTTCGGAGGGGCGGAACACCGGGGAGCTGTTTTTT.

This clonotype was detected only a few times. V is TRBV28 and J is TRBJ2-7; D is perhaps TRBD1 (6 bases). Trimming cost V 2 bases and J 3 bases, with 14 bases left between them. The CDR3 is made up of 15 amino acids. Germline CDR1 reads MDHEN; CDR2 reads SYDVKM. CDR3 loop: CASSLRTGSLYEQYF. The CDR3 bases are TGTGCCAGCAGTTTAAGAACAGGGAGCCTCTACGAGCAGTACTTC.

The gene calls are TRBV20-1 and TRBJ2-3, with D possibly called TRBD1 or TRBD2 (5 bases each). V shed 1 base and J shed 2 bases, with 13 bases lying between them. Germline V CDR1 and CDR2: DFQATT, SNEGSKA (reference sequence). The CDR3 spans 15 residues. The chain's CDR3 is CSARVVGDLTDTQYF. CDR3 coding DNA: TGCAGTGCTAGAGTCGTGGGGGACCTCACAGATACGCAGTATTTT.

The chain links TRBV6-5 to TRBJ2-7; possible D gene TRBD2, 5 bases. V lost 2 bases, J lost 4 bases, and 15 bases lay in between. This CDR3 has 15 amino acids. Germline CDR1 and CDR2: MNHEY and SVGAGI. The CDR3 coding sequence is TGTGCCAGCAGTTACGGAGACCTGAGGGATTACGAGCAGTACTTC. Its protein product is CASSYGDLRDYEQYF.

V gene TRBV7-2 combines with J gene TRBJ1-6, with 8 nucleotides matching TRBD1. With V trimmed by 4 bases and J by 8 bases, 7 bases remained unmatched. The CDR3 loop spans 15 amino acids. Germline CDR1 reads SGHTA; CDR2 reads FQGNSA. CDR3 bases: TGTGCCAGCAGCTCCCCGGACAGGGTTGATTCACCCCTCCACTTT. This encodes CASSSPDRVDSPLHF.

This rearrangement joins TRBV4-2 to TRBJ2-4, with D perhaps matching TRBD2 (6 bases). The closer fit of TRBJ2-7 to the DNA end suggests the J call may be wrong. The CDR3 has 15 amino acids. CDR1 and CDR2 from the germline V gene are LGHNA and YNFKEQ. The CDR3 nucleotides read TGTGCCAGCAGCTTTGGTTTACTAGCCCCCTACGAGCAGTACTTC. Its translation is CASSFGLLAPYEQYF.

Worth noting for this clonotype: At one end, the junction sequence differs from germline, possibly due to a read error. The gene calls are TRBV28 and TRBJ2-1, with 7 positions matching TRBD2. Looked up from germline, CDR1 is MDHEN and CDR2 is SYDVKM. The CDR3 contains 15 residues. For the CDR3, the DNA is TGTGCCAGCAGATCGCCGAGACTAGCATACAATGAGCAGGTCTTC. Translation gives CASRSPRLAYNEQVF.

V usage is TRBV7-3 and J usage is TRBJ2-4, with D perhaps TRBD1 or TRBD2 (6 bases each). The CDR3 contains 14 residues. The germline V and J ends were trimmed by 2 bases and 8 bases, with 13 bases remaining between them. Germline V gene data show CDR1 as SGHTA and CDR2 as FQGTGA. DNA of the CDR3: TGTGCCAGCAGCTTATTGGGGGGCAACGACATTCAGTACTTC. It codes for CASSLLGGNDIQYF.

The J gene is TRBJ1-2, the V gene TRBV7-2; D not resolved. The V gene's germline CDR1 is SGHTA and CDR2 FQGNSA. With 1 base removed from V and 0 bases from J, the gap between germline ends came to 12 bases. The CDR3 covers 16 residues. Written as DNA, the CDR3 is TGTGCCAGCAGCTTAGACGACGATCCGACTAACTATGGCTACACCTTC. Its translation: CASSLDDDPTNYGYTF.

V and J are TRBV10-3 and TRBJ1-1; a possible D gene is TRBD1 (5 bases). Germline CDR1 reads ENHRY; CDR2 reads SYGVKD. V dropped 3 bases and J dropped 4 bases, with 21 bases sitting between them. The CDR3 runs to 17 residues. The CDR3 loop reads CAISEGRVGAVGTEAFF. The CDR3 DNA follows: TGTGCCATCAGTGAAGGGCGTGTTGGGGCGGTGGGCACTGAAGCTTTCTTT.

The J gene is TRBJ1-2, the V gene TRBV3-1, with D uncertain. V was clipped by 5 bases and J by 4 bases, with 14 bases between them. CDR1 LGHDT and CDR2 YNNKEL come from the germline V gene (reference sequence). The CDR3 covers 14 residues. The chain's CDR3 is CASSSYPGSYGYTF. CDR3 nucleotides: TGTGCCAGCAGCTCTTATCCGGGTTCCTATGGCTACACCTTC. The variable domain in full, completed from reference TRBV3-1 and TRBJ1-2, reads DTAVSQTPKYLVTQMGNDKSIKCEQNLGHDTMYWYKQDSKKFLKIMFSYNNKELIINETVPNRFSPKSPDKAHLNLHINSLELGDSAVYFCASSSYPGSYGYTFGSGTRLTVV.

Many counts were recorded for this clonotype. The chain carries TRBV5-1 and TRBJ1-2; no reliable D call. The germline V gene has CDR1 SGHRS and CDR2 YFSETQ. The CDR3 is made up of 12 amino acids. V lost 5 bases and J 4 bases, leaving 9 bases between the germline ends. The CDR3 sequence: CASRESSYGYTF. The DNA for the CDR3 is TGCGCCAGCAGGGAAAGCAGCTATGGCTACACCTTC.

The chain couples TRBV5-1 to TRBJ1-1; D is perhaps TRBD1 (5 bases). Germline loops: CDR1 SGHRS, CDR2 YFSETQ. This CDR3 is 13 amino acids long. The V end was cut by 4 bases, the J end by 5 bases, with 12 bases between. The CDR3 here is CASSNYRSTEAFF. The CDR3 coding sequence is TGCGCCAGCAGCAATTACAGGAGTACTGAAGCTTTCTTT.

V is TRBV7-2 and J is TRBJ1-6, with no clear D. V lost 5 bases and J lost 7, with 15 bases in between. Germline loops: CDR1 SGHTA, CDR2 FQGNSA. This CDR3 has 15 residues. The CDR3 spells CASSLGHAGNSPLHF. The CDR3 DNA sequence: TGTGCCAGCAGCCTAGGGCATGCGGGGAATTCACCCCTCCACTTT.

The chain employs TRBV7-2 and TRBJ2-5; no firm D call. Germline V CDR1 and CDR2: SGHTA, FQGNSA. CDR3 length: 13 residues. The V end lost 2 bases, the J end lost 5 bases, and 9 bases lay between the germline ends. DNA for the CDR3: TGTGCCAGCAGCTTATACTTACAGGAGACCCAGTACTTC. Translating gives CASSLYLQETQYF.

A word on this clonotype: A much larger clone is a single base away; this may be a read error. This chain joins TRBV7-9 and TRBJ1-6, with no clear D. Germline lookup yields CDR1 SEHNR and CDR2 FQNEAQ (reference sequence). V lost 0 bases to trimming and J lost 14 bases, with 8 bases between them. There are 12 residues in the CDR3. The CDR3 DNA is TGTGCCAGCAGCTTAGCCGACACAACCCTCCACTTT. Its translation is CASSLADTTLHF.

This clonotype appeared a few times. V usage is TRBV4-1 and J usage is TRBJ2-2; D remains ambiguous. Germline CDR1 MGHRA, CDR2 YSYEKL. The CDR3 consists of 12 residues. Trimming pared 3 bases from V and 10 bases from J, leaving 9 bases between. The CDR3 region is CASSHTGLELFF. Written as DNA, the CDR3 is TGCGCCAGCAGCCACACCGGCCTGGAGCTGTTTTTT.

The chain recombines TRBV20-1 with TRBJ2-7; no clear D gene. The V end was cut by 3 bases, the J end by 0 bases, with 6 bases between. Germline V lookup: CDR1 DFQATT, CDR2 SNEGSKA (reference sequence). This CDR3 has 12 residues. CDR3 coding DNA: TGCAGTGCTAGTAAAACCTCCTACGAGCAGTACTTC. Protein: CSASKTSYEQYF.